This T cell receptor (beta chain) was documented in a study of neurological immune-mediated disorders. General observations from the study: Among expanded clones, no CDR3 amino acid sequences were shared across subjects, a pattern suggesting private repertoires in all groups.

The ends lost 1 base at V and 7 bases at J; junction bases unmatched: 7. This CDR3 region has 15 residues. From germline, CDR1 is SGHTA and CDR2 FQGTGA. A single record per CDR3 protein comes from TCRdb applying MiXCR to the 5' RACE reads. This sample yields about 43,000 distinct CDR3 sequences, of which about 13% are seen a single time; 1.3% belongs to the top ten. At least ten counts were recorded for this clonotype. Its antigen is currently unknown. The chain links TRBV7-3 to TRBJ2-1; 7 nucleotides match TRBD2. This clonotype was sampled from a female donor in good health. Sequenced input: PBMCs. CDR3 nucleotides: TGTGCCAGCAGCTTAAATGGCGGGAGTGGGAATGAGCAGTTCTTC. Encoded protein: CASSLNGGSGNEQFF.